This TCR beta chain was sequenced in a study of T cell responses to AZD1222 COVID-19 vaccine. Study outcomes and limitations: Spike was spanned by vaccine-associated CD4 TCRs, with dominance at 160-218 and 743-854.

As concerns this clone: Its antigen remains unknown.

Using immunoSEQ multiplex PCR, the repertoire was profiled, and TCRdb retains in-frame clones only, with some absent. The profile shows more than 90,000 clones, about nine tenths of them singletons. The V end was cut by 3 bases, the J end by 5 bases, with 6 bases between. The germline gives CDR1 SGDLS, CDR2 YYNGEE. CDR3 length: 12 amino acids. The sequence was collected from an adult in good health. V usage is TRBV9 and J usage is TRBJ2-1; D gene ambiguous. The specimen comprised peripheral blood, sampled on day 0 of AZD1222 vaccination. The CDR3 spells CASSDLNNEQFF. The DNA for the CDR3 is TGTGCCAGCAGCGACTTAAACAATGAGCAGTTCTTC. Combining the CDR3 with reference TRBV9 and TRBJ2-1 gives the whole variable domain DSGVTQTPKHLITATGQRVTLRCSPRSGDLSVYWYQQSLDQGLQFLIQYYNGEERAKGNILERFSAQQFPDLHSELNLSSLELGDSALYFCASSDLNNEQFFGPGTRLTVL.